This note documents a single T cell receptor beta chain sequence. At the DNA level, this CDR3 is encoded by other sequences in the same sample as well. The sample comes from a study of blood T cell repertoires in COVID-19. The V and J ends lost 6 bases and 4 bases, in that order; junction bases with no gene match: 0. The CDR3 is 12 residues long. CDR1 SNHLY and CDR2 FYNNEI come from the germline V gene. In the authors' workflow: The authors estimated nucleated cell counts from reference gene primer amplification. Profiling relied on immunoSEQ multiplex PCR, and the TCRdb table lists in-frame clones only, not all of them. V, J and clone size derive from that table, while D and trimming were established from the DNA sequence. Of under 400,000 clones in the sample, over 85% are singletons; the top ten hold 3.9%.

The sequence was obtained from a woman aged 55-70 years with COVID-19, enrolled during active disease. The gene calls are TRBV2 and TRBJ1-2; 9 bases align to TRBD1. The material sequenced was peripheral blood. The CDR3 region has the DNA TGTGCCAGCAGGGACAGGGGCTATGGCTACACCTTC. This gives the protein CASRDRGYGYTF.